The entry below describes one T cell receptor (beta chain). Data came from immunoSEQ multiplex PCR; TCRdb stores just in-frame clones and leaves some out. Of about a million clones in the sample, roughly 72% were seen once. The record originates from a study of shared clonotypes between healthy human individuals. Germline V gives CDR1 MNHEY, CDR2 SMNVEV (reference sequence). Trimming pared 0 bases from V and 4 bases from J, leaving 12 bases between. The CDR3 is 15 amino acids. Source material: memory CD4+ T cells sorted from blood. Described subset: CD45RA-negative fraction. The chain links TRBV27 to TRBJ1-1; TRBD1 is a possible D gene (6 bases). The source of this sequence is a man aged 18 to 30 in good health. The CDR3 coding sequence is TGTGCCAGCAGTTTATCGAACAGGGCCGCCACTGAAGCTTTCTTT. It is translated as CASSLSNRAATEAFF.